The present TCR beta chain was sequenced within a study of blood T cell repertoires in COVID-19. Study in general: Collection of acute and convalescent COVID-19 samples took place in the United States, Italy and Spain. Nucleic acid was either cDNA or gDNA, and it came from T cells, B-cell-depleted T cells, or PBMCs.

Original methodology: Reference gene primer amplification gave estimated nucleated cell counts. Some clones are missing from TCRdb's copy, which holds only in-frame ones; the method was immunoSEQ multiplex PCR. The V and J calls and clone size are taken from that table; D and trimming were inferred from the DNA. Of 150,000 or so clones in the sample, approximately 87% were seen once. V was pared by 5 bases and J by 5 bases, with 16 bases between. Germline CDR1 MNHEY, CDR2 SMNVEV (reference sequence). The CDR3 is 15 residues long. The gene calls are TRBV27 and TRBJ2-1; tentatively, D is TRBD2 (6 bases). The sample taken for sequencing was peripheral blood. This clonotype was sampled from a man at least 80 years old with acute or convalescent COVID-19. CDR3 region: CASSPAASDHNEQFF. The CDR3 DNA is TGTGCCAGCAGTCCCGCGGCTAGCGACCACAATGAGCAGTTCTTC.